A single sample gave rise to the 5 T cell receptor beta chains below, sequenced in a study of lymphopenia after photon versus proton radiotherapy. TCRdb's copy holds only in-frame clones and misses some; the assay was immunoSEQ multiplex PCR. The data hold roughly 25,000 clones, with 80% to 85% observed a single time. The material sequenced was peripheral blood, taken from a patient treated with proton-based radiotherapy. These receptors all come from a woman in her 70s with pancreatic cancer.

The rearrangement joins TRBV6-5 to TRBJ1-2, with TRBD1 as a possible D gene (6 bases). CDR1 MNHEY and CDR2 SVGAGI come from the germline V gene. The CDR3 consists of 12 residues. The ends were cut back, 6 bases at V and 2 bases at J, with 7 bases in the middle. CDR3 sequence: CASRGTNYGYTF. The CDR3 region has the DNA TGTGCCAGCAGGGGGACAAACTATGGCTACACCTTC.

This chain's CDR3 is CASSQEGAWNEQFF. DNA of the CDR3: TGCGCCAGCAGCCAAGAGGGGGCCTGGAATGAGCAGTTCTTC. The J gene is TRBJ2-1, the V gene TRBV4-3; D may be TRBD1 (6 bases). This CDR3 has 14 amino acids. CDR1 LGHNA and CDR2 YSLEER come from the germline V gene. V was cut by 0 bases and J by 7 bases, with 10 bases left in between.

The gene calls are TRBV23-1 and TRBJ2-6, with D possibly being TRBD2 (5 bases). TRBV23-1 is recorded as an ORF, its role being uncertain. Between the trimmed V and J ends, which lost 3 bases and 19 bases, there was a span of 16 bases. The CDR3 extends over 12 amino acids. CDR3 sequence: CASSHPEEALTF. The CDR3 coding sequence is TGCGCCAGCAGTCACCCCGAGGAGGCACTAACTTTC.

The chain uses TRBV6-6 and TRBJ1-1; D remains ambiguous. Per the germline V gene, CDR1 is MNHNY and CDR2 is SVGAGI (reference sequence). This CDR3 has 11 residues. V gave up 7 bases and J gave up 6 bases, with 9 bases separating them. CDR3 in DNA: TGTGCCAGCATTGGCCTGGCTGAAGCTTTCTTT. It encodes CASIGLAEAFF.

The chain carries TRBV9 and TRBJ2-1; a possible D gene is TRBD1 (6 bases). This CDR3 comprises 13 residues. V lost 5 bases, J lost 11 bases, and 17 bases lay in between. CDR1 is SGDLS, CDR2 YYNGEE, per germline. The CDR3 nucleotides read TGTGCCAGCAGTCAGGGGCGGACGAACAAGCAGTTCTTC. It encodes CASSQGRTNKQFF. Supplemented by reference TRBV9 and TRBJ2-1, the full variable domain reads DSGVTQTPKHLITATGQRVTLRCSPRSGDLSVYWYQQSLDQGLQFLIQYYNGEERAKGNILERFSAQQFPDLHSELNLSSLELGDSALYFCASSQGRTNKQFFGPGTRLTVL.